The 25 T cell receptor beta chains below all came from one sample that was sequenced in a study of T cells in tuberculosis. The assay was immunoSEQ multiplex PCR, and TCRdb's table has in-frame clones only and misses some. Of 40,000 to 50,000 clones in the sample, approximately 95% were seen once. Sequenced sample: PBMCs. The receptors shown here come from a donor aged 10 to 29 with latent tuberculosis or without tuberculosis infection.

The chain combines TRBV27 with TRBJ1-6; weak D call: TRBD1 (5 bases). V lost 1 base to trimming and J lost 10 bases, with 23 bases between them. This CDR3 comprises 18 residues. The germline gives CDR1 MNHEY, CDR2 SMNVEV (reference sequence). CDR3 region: CASSLFVGGMEIRSPLHF. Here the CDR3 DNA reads TGTGCCAGCAGTTTATTCGTTGGGGGGATGGAGATTAGATCACCCCTCCACTTT.

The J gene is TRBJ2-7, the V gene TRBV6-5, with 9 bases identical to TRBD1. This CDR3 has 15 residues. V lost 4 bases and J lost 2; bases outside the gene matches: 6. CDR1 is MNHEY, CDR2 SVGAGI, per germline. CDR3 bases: TGTGCCAGCAGTTTAACCGGGACAGGGACCTACGAGCAGTACTTC. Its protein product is CASSLTGTGTYEQYF.

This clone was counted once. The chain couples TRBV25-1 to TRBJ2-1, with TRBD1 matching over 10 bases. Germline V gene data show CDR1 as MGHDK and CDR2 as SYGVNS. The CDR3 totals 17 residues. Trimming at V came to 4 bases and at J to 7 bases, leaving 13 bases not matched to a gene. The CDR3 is CASSVETGGMSGNEQFF. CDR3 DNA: TGTGCCAGCAGTGTCGAGACAGGGGGCATGTCGGGAAATGAGCAGTTCTTC.

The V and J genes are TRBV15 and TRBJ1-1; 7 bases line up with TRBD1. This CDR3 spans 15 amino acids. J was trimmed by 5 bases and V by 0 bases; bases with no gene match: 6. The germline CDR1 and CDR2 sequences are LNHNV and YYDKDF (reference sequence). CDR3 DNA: TGTGCCACCAGCAGAGATCAGGAGGGGGCAACTGAAGCTTTCTTT. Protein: CATSRDQEGATEAFF.

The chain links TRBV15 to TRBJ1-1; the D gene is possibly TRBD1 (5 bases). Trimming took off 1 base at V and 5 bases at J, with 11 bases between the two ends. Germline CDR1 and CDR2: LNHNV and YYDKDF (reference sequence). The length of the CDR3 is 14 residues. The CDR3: CATSRVAGRTEAFF. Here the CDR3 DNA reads TGTGCCACCAGCAGAGTGGCAGGGAGGACTGAAGCTTTCTTT.

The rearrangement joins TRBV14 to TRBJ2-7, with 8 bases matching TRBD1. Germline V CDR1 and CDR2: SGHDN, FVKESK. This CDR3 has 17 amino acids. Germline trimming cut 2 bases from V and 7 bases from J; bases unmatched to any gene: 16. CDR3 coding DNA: TGTGCCAGCAGCCAATACCGGGGGACAGGCCCCTGGGGGGAGCAGTACTTC. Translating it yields CASSQYRGTGPWGEQYF.

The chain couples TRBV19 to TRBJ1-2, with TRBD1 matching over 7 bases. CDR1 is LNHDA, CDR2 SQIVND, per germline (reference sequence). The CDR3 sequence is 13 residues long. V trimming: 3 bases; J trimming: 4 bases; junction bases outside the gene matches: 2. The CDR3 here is CASSMTGSYGYTF. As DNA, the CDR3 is TGTGCCAGTAGTATGACAGGGTCCTATGGCTACACCTTC. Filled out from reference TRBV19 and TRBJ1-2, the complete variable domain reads DGGITQSPKYLFRKEGQNVTLSCEQNLNHDAMYWYRQDPGQGLRLIYYSQIVNDFQKGDIAEGYSVSREKKESFPLTVTSAQKNPTAFYLCASSMTGSYGYTFGSGTRLTVV.

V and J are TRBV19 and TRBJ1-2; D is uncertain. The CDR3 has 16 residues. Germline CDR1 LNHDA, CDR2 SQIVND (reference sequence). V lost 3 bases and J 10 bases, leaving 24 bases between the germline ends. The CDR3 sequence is CASSISAHRGWRVYTF. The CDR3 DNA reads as TGTGCCAGTAGTATTTCCGCTCATCGGGGATGGAGGGTCTACACCTTC.

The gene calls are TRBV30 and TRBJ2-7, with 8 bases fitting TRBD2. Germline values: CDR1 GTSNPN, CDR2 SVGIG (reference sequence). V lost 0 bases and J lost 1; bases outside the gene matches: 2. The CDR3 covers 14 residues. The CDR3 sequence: CAWSVLAESYEQYF. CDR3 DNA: TGTGCCTGGAGTGTACTAGCGGAATCCTACGAGCAGTACTTC. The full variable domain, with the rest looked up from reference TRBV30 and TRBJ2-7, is SQTIHQWPATLVQPVGSPLSLECTVEGTSNPNLYWYRQAAGRGLQLLFYSVGIGQISSEVPQNLSASRPQDRQFILSSKKLLLSDSGFYLCAWSVLAESYEQYFGPGTRLTVT.

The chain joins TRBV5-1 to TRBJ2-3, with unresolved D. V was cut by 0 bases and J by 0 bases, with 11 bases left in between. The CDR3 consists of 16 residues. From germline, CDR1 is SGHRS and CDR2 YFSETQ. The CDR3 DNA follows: TGCGCCAGCAGCTTGGCCGGTAGAACTAGCACAGATACGCAGTATTTT. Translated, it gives CASSLAGRTSTDTQYF.

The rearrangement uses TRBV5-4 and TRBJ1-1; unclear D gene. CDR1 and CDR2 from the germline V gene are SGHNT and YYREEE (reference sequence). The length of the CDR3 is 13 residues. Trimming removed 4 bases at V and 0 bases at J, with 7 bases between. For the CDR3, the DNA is TGTGCCAGCAGCCCTGACATGAACACTGAAGCTTTCTTT. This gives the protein CASSPDMNTEAFF.

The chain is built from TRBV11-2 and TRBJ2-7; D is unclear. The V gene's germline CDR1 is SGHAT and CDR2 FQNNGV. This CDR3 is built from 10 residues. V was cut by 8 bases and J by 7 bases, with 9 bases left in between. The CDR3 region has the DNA TGTGCCAGCTCCCAGGTTGAGCAGTACTTC. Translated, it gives CASSQVEQYF.

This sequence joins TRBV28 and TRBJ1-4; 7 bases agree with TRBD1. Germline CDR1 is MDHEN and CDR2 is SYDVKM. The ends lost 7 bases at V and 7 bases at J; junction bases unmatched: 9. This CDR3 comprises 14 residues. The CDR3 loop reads CASTFGNRGEKLFF. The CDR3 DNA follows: TGTGCCAGCACTTTTGGGAACAGGGGTGAAAAACTGTTTTTT.

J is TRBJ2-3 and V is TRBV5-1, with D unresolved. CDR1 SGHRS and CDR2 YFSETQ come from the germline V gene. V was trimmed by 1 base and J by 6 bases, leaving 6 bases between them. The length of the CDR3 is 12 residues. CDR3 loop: CASSLSEDTQYF. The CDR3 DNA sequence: TGCGCCAGCAGCTTGTCGGAGGATACGCAGTATTTT.

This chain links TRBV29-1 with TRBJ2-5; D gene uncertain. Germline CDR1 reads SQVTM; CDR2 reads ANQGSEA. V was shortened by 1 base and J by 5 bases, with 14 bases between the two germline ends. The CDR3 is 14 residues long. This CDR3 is CSVEGSHTLETQYF. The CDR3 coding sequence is TGCAGCGTTGAAGGTTCCCACACCTTGGAGACCCAGTACTTC.

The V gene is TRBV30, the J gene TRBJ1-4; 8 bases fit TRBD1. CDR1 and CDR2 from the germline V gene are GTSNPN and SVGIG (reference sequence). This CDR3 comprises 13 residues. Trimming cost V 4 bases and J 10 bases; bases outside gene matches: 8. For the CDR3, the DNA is TGTGCCTGGAACCGACAGGGGTCGGGAAAACTGTTTTTT. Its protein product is CAWNRQGSGKLFF.

CDR3 sequence reads: CATGRKTGTGSNGYTF. The CDR3 DNA sequence: TGTGCCACTGGGAGAAAAACCGGGACAGGCTCGAATGGCTACACCTTC. The J gene is TRBJ1-2, the V gene TRBV19; 8 bases align to TRBD1. After removal of 10 bases from V and 6 bases from J, the junction contained 19 bases not matched to a gene. Germline lookup yields CDR1 LNHDA and CDR2 SQIVND (reference sequence). The CDR3 covers 16 residues. Supplemented by reference TRBV19 and TRBJ1-2, the full variable domain reads DGGITQSPKYLFRKEGQNVTLSCEQNLNHDAMYWYRQDPGQGLRLIYYSQIVNDFQKGDIAEGYSVSREKKESFPLTVTSAQKNPTAFYLCATGRKTGTGSNGYTFGSGTRLTVV.

The CDR3 spells CASSSGGGTDTQYF. CDR3 nucleotides: TGTGCCAGCAGCTCCGGCGGGGGTACAGATACGCAGTATTTT. This chain connects TRBV11-3 to TRBJ2-3; TRBD2 matches at 7 bases. Trimming cost V 4 bases and J 3 bases; bases outside gene matches: 4. The CDR3 contains 14 residues. CDR1 SGHNT and CDR2 YENEEA come from the germline V gene.

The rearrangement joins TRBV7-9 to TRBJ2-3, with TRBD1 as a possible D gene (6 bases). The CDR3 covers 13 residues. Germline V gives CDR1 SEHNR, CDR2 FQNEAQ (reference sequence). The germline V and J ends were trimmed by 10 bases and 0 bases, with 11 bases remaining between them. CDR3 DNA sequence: TGTGCCACCAGACAGGTTAGCACAGATACGCAGTATTTT. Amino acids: CATRQVSTDTQYF.

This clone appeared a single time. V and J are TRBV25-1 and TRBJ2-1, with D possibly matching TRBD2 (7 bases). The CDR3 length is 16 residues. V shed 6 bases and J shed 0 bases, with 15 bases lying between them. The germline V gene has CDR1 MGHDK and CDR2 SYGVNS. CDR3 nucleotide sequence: TGTGCCAGCAGCGACGGGGGGCCCAGCTCCTACAATGAGCAGTTCTTC. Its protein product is CASSDGGPSSYNEQFF.

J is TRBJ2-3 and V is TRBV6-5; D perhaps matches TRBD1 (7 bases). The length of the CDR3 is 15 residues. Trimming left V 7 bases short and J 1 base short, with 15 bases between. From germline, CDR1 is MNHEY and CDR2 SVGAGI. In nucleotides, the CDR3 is TGTGCCAGCATCGACCAGGGGGGAGGCACAGATACGCAGTATTTT. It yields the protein CASIDQGGGTDTQYF.

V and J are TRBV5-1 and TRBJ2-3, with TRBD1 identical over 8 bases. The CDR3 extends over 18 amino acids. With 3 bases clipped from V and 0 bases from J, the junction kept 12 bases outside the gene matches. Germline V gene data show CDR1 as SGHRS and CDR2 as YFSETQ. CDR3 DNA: TGCGCCAGCAGCTACACCCGGGCGGGGACAGGTAGCACAGATACGCAGTATTTT. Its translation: CASSYTRAGTGSTDTQYF.

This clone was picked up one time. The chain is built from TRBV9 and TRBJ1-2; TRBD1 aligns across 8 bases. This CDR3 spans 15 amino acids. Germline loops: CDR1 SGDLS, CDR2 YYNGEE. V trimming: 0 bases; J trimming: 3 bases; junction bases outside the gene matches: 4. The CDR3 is CASSVVATGDYGYTF. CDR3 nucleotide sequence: TGTGCCAGCAGCGTAGTGGCGACAGGGGACTATGGCTACACCTTC.

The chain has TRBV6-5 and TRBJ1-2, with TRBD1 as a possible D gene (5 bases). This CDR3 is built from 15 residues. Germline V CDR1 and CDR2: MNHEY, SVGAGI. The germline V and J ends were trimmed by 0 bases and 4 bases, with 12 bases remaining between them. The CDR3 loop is CASSYSSGAAYGYTF. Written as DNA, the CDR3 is TGTGCCAGCAGTTACTCGAGCGGGGCCGCCTATGGCTACACCTTC.

CDR3 residues: CASSGMEPTDTQYF. DNA for the CDR3: TGTGCCAGCAGTGGCATGGAGCCCACAGATACGCAGTATTTT. The chain employs TRBV25-1 and TRBJ2-3; D not certain. The CDR3 totals 14 residues. The V end was cut by 4 bases, the J end by 2 bases, with 10 bases between. Looked up from germline, CDR1 is MGHDK and CDR2 is SYGVNS.